This passage covers 30 T cell receptor beta chains from one sample sequenced in a study of blood T cell repertoires in COVID-19. Some clones are missing from TCRdb's copy, which holds only in-frame ones; the method was immunoSEQ multiplex PCR. The sample includes 200,000 to 300,000 clones, about four fifths of them seen just once. Sequencing was carried out using peripheral blood. The receptor set was obtained from a man aged 50 to 60 with acute or convalescent COVID-19.

This clone was observed a handful of times. The chain carries TRBV24-1 and TRBJ2-3, with 8 bases that match TRBD2. The CDR3 contains 12 residues. With 10 bases clipped from V and 3 bases from J, the junction kept 2 bases outside the gene matches. CDR1 KGHDR and CDR2 SFDVKD come from the germline V gene. CDR3 coding DNA: TGTGCCACTTCGGGGGGGACAGATACGCAGTATTTT. Translated, it gives CATSGGTDTQYF.

The V and J genes are TRBV19 and TRBJ2-2; D is uncertain. The CDR3 runs to 13 residues. Germline V CDR1 and CDR2: LNHDA, SQIVND (reference sequence). V was shortened by 6 bases and J by 3 bases, with 8 bases between the two germline ends. For the CDR3, the DNA is TGTGCCAGTAGCCGGAGACACACCGGGGAGCTGTTTTTT. This gives the protein CASSRRHTGELFF.

The chain recombines TRBV6-5 with TRBJ1-2; 7 positions match TRBD1. This CDR3 comprises 15 residues. The V and J ends lost 2 bases and 8 bases, in that order; junction bases with no gene match: 11. CDR1 and CDR2 (germline): MNHEY, SVGAGI. Written as DNA, the CDR3 is TGTGCCAGCAGTTACGGGTTCACAGGGGCGGAAGGCTACACCTTC. Its translation is CASSYGFTGAEGYTF.

The V call is TRBV6-1, the J call TRBJ2-1; 9 positions match TRBD2. Unmatched junction bases numbered 9, after V lost 1 base and J lost 2 bases. This CDR3 region has 18 residues. Germline V lookup: CDR1 MNHNS, CDR2 SASEGT. The CDR3 bases are TGTGCCAGCAGTGAAGGTTCCGGACTAGCGTCCGCCTACAATGAGCAGTTCTTC. Amino acids: CASSEGSGLASAYNEQFF.

V gene TRBV14 combines with J gene TRBJ1-1; the D gene is possibly TRBD1 (5 bases). Germline V CDR1 and CDR2: SGHDN, FVKESK. V gave up 6 bases and J gave up 3 bases, with 11 bases separating them. The CDR3 extends over 13 amino acids. Here the CDR3 DNA reads TGTGCCAGCAGTCAATTCAGGGACACTGAAGCTTTCTTT. Residues: CASSQFRDTEAFF.

The V call is TRBV12-5, the J call TRBJ1-5; no firm D call. The CDR3 runs 13 residues. Between the trimmed V and J ends, which lost 7 bases and 7 bases, there was a span of 14 bases. Germline CDR1 and CDR2: LGHNT and FRNRAP. CDR3 sequence reads: CASAGGGGQPQHF. The CDR3 DNA follows: TGTGCTAGTGCCGGCGGAGGCGGCCAGCCCCAGCATTTT.

This chain uses TRBV5-4 with TRBJ2-2, with TRBD2 matching 7 bases. The CDR3 has 17 residues. V lost 4 bases and J lost 0; bases outside the gene matches: 9. CDR1 is SGHNT, CDR2 YYREEE, per germline (reference sequence). The CDR3 sequence is CASSRNPSGSNTGELFF. For the CDR3, the DNA is TGTGCCAGCAGCCGCAACCCTAGCGGATCGAACACCGGGGAGCTGTTTTTT. Variable domain in full (rest from reference TRBV5-4 and TRBJ2-2): ETGVTQSPTHLIKTRGQQVTLRCSSQSGHNTVSWYQQALGQGPQFIFQYYREEENGRGNFPPRFSGLQFPNYSSELNVNALELDDSALYLCASSRNPSGSNTGELFFGEGSRLTVL.

The genes are TRBV5-4 and TRBJ2-1; 8 bases are a match to TRBD2. J gave up 4 bases and V 0 bases, and 6 bases lay outside the gene matches. The CDR3 extends over 16 amino acids. CDR1 and CDR2 from the germline V gene are SGHNT and YYREEE (reference sequence). The CDR3 DNA reads as TGTGCCAGCAGCTTGGCTGGACTAGCAGTTTACAATGAGCAGTTCTTC. This translates into CASSLAGLAVYNEQFF.

The chain recombines TRBV6-5 with TRBJ2-7; 9 nucleotides match TRBD2. Per germline, CDR1 MNHEY and CDR2 SVGAGI. The trim removed 6 bases at V and 2 bases at J, leaving 8 bases unmatched. There are 15 residues in the CDR3. In DNA form, the CDR3 reads TGTGCCAGCAGCCCCTTGCTAGCGGGAACCTACGAGCAGTACTTC. Amino acid sequence: CASSPLLAGTYEQYF.

This clone was found once. The V and J genes are TRBV19 and TRBJ2-7; 8 bases are a match to TRBD1. CDR3 length: 15 amino acids. Germline loops: CDR1 LNHDA, CDR2 SQIVND (reference sequence). Trimming cost V 4 bases and J 5 bases; bases outside gene matches: 10. CDR3 in amino acids: CASSKLTGGRDEQYF. Here the CDR3 DNA reads TGTGCCAGTAGTAAATTAACAGGGGGTAGGGACGAGCAGTACTTC. The complete variable domain, with remaining parts taken from reference TRBV19 and TRBJ2-7, reads DGGITQSPKYLFRKEGQNVTLSCEQNLNHDAMYWYRQDPGQGLRLIYYSQIVNDFQKGDIAEGYSVSREKKESFPLTVTSAQKNPTAFYLCASSKLTGGRDEQYFGPGTRLTVT.

The genes are TRBV27 and TRBJ1-6; D gene unclear. V was trimmed by 7 bases and J by 0 bases, leaving 13 bases between them. This CDR3 has 16 residues. Per germline, CDR1 MNHEY and CDR2 SMNVEV (reference sequence). DNA for the CDR3: TGTGCCAGCAATAGGTTGTCAGGCTCCTATAATTCACCCCTCCACTTT. It codes for CASNRLSGSYNSPLHF.

The rearrangement joins TRBV19 to TRBJ2-1; 7 bases line up with TRBD2. Per the germline V gene, CDR1 is LNHDA and CDR2 is SQIVND (reference sequence). The CDR3 is 14 amino acids. Trimming took 5 bases from V and 4 from J; bases not matched to a gene: 5. CDR3 amino acids: CASSYRGVYNEQFF. The DNA for the CDR3 is TGTGCCAGTAGTTACCGGGGGGTGTACAATGAGCAGTTCTTC.

This sequence joins TRBV24-1 and TRBJ2-5; 12 nucleotides match TRBD1. The CDR3 consists of 15 residues. V gave up 9 bases and J gave up 5 bases; unmatched junction bases: 9. Germline V gene lookup returns CDR1 KGHDR and CDR2 SFDVKD. The CDR3 spells CATGTGQGARETQYF. The CDR3 bases are TGTGCCACCGGCACGGGACAGGGGGCTAGGGAGACCCAGTACTTC.

V and J are TRBV5-8 and TRBJ1-5; D is unresolved. In germline, CDR1 is SGHTS, CDR2 YDEGEE. The CDR3 contains 13 residues. Trimming cost V 1 base and J 5 bases, with 7 bases left between them. The CDR3 bases are TGTGCCAGCAGCTTGCCGGTGGATCAGCCCCAGCATTTT. Translation: CASSLPVDQPQHF.

The rearrangement uses TRBV5-4 and TRBJ2-5; D gene unclear. CDR1 is SGHNT, CDR2 YYREEE, per germline (reference sequence). The CDR3 contains 15 residues. The germline V and J ends were trimmed by 3 bases and 2 bases, with 14 bases remaining between them. The CDR3 sequence is CASSSSLTPQETQYF. CDR3 nucleotide sequence: TGTGCCAGCAGCTCTTCCCTGACACCTCAAGAGACCCAGTACTTC.

The CDR3 DNA is TGTGCCAGCAGCTTCCGCTACGAGCAGTACTTC. This sequence encodes CASSFRYEQYF. The chain uses TRBV7-8 and TRBJ2-7, with D unclear. Trimming shortened V by 3 bases and J by 3 bases, and 3 bases separated the two germline ends. The germline V gene encodes CDR1 SGHVS and CDR2 FQNEAQ. This CDR3 spans 11 amino acids.

The rearrangement joins TRBV30 to TRBJ1-1; a possible D gene is TRBD1 (5 bases). Deletions cut 5 bases from V and 10 bases from J, with 17 bases between. Germline-derived CDR1 and CDR2 are GTSNPN and SVGIG (reference sequence). CDR3 length equals 12 residues. CDR3 protein: CAWDVISGGAFF. In nucleotides, the CDR3 is TGTGCCTGGGATGTGATTTCCGGGGGAGCTTTCTTT.

The rearrangement uses TRBV30 and TRBJ2-5; TRBD2 aligns across 7 bases. CDR1 and CDR2 (germline): GTSNPN, SVGIG (reference sequence). This CDR3 spans 14 amino acids. J lost 5 bases, V lost 5 bases, and 11 bases had no gene match. Written as DNA, the CDR3 is TGTGCCTGGGCTTCTAGCGGTTCGTGGGAGACCCAGTACTTC. It codes for CAWASSGSWETQYF. The whole variable domain, filled in from reference TRBV30 and TRBJ2-5, reads SQTIHQWPATLVQPVGSPLSLECTVEGTSNPNLYWYRQAAGRGLQLLFYSVGIGQISSEVPQNLSASRPQDRQFILSSKKLLLSDSGFYLCAWASSGSWETQYFGPGTRLLVL.

The chain couples TRBV7-3 to TRBJ2-1, with D tentatively TRBD2 (6 bases). Per germline, CDR1 SGHTA and CDR2 FQGTGA. The CDR3 spans 15 residues. Trimming cost V 0 bases and J 4 bases, with 10 bases left between them. CDR3 in amino acids: CASSLTSGPYNEQFF. The CDR3 nucleotides read TGTGCCAGCAGCTTAACCAGCGGGCCGTACAATGAGCAGTTCTTC.

The chain employs TRBV6-1 and TRBJ2-1; D gene ambiguous. The CDR3 spans 17 residues. The V and J ends lost 3 bases and 0 bases respectively, with 15 bases between them. Germline CDR1 MNHNS, CDR2 SASEGT. CDR3: CASSEFMVPSSYNEQFF. The CDR3 DNA is TGTGCCAGCAGTGAGTTTATGGTCCCGAGCTCCTACAATGAGCAGTTCTTC.

This rearrangement joins TRBV5-5 to TRBJ2-7, with 7 bases aligning to TRBD1. CDR3 length: 15 residues. Trimming at V came to 4 bases and at J to 0 bases, leaving 7 bases not matched to a gene. CDR1 SGHKS and CDR2 YYEKEE come from the germline V gene (reference sequence). The CDR3 here is CASSHRGPGSYEQYF. DNA of the CDR3: TGTGCCAGCAGCCACAGGGGTCCCGGCTCCTACGAGCAGTACTTC. Drawing the rest from reference TRBV5-5 and TRBJ2-7, the complete variable domain is DAGVTQSPTHLIKTRGQQVTLRCSPISGHKSVSWYQQVLGQGPQFIFQYYEKEERGRGNFPDRFSARQFPNYSSELNVNALLLGDSALYLCASSHRGPGSYEQYFGPGTRLTVT.

The chain has TRBV5-1 and TRBJ1-4, with 8 positions matching TRBD1. Unmatched junction bases numbered 7, after V lost 2 bases and J lost 7 bases. CDR1 SGHRS and CDR2 YFSETQ come from the germline V gene. The CDR3 contains 15 residues. The CDR3 coding sequence is TGCGCCAGCAGCTTCATGATGGACAGGGCTGAAAAACTGTTTTTT. This gives the protein CASSFMMDRAEKLFF.

This chain joins TRBV5-1 and TRBJ2-5; 12 bases match TRBD2. Per germline, CDR1 SGHRS and CDR2 YFSETQ. V lost 4 bases and J lost 4; bases outside the gene matches: 8. CDR3 length equals 16 residues. The DNA of the CDR3 is TGCGCCAGCAGCCCCGGCAGGACTAGCGGGATAGAGACCCAGTACTTC. This codes for CASSPGRTSGIETQYF. The variable domain in full, with the rest retrieved from reference TRBV5-1 and TRBJ2-5, is KAGVTQTPRYLIKTRGQQVTLSCSPISGHRSVSWYQQTPGQGLQFLFEYFSETQRNKGNFPGRFSGRQFSNSRSEMNVSTLELGDSALYLCASSPGRTSGIETQYFGPGTRLLVL.

Turning to this clone: A much larger clone differs from this one at a single base, so this may be a read error. Other nucleotide sequences from this sample produce the same CDR3. This chain connects TRBV7-9 to TRBJ1-1; D unresolved. V gave up 2 bases and J gave up 2 bases, with 18 bases separating them. Germline CDR1 reads SEHNR; CDR2 reads FQNEAQ (reference sequence). The CDR3 runs 17 residues. The CDR3 is CASSLLEDLGFNTEAFF. The CDR3 DNA reads as TGTGCCAGCAGCTTACTGGAGGACCTAGGGTTTAACACTGAAGCTTTCTTT.

The chain carries TRBV7-6 and TRBJ2-2; 9 bases fit TRBD1. V shed 3 bases, J shed 2 bases, and the junction held 7 bases outside the gene matches. This CDR3 has 17 amino acids. Looked up from germline, CDR1 is SGHVS and CDR2 is FNYEAQ. CDR3 sequence (DNA): TGTGCCAGCAGCTTGCCCGAGGGACAGGGTAACACCGGGGAGCTGTTTTTT. Translated, it gives CASSLPEGQGNTGELFF.

CDR3 in amino acids: CAIRKGGASGNTDTQYF. Written as DNA, the CDR3 is TGTGCCATCAGAAAGGGAGGGGCTAGCGGAAACACAGATACGCAGTATTTT. V is TRBV10-3 and J is TRBJ2-3; 7 bases are shared with TRBD2. After removal of 6 bases from V and 2 bases from J, the junction contained 14 bases not matched to a gene. The CDR3 totals 17 residues. From germline, CDR1 is ENHRY and CDR2 SYGVKD.

V and J are TRBV9 and TRBJ2-3, with 7 bases identical to TRBD2. CDR3 length equals 15 residues. CDR1 and CDR2 (germline): SGDLS, YYNGEE. Losses at the gene ends were 0 bases for V and 2 bases for J; bases not matched to a gene: 3. Here the CDR3 reads CASSVAAGVTDTQYF. CDR3 nucleotides: TGTGCCAGCAGCGTAGCGGCGGGAGTCACAGATACGCAGTATTTT.

V is TRBV13 and J is TRBJ1-2; D not resolved. This CDR3 comprises 15 residues. Germline V gene sequence: CDR1 PRHDT, CDR2 FYEKMQ (reference sequence). V gave up 1 base and J gave up 2 bases, with 11 bases separating them. The CDR3 sequence is CASSLVGEKNYGYTF. The CDR3 DNA reads TGTGCCAGCAGCTTAGTCGGAGAAAAGAACTATGGCTACACCTTC.

The chain links TRBV27 to TRBJ2-1, with 11 positions matching TRBD2. V gave up 1 base and J gave up 10 bases; unmatched junction bases: 9. The CDR3 is 16 residues long. Germline values: CDR1 MNHEY, CDR2 SMNVEV (reference sequence). CDR3 bases: TGTGCCAGCAGTTTATATATAGCGGGGGGGCTCTGGGAGCAGTTCTTC. Translation gives CASSLYIAGGLWEQFF.

This chain uses TRBV5-4 with TRBJ2-5, with D possibly matching TRBD2 (5 bases). The V end was cut by 7 bases, the J end by 5 bases, with 9 bases between. The CDR3 sequence is 11 residues long. CDR1 and CDR2 from the germline V gene are SGHNT and YYREEE (reference sequence). The CDR3 DNA sequence: TGTGCCAGCGGCTCGGGGGAGACCCAGTACTTC. It yields the protein CASGSGETQYF. Looking up the rest from reference TRBV5-4 and TRBJ2-5 gives the full variable domain: ETGVTQSPTHLIKTRGQQVTLRCSSQSGHNTVSWYQQALGQGPQFIFQYYREEENGRGNFPPRFSGLQFPNYSSELNVNALELDDSALYLCASGSGETQYFGPGTRLLVL.